One and the same sample provided the 4 T cell receptor beta chains below, sequenced in a study of identical twins (dated by TCRdb to about 2016). Libraries were made using 5' RACE. Sequencer: Illumina HiSeq 2000. In-frame beta chains were kept once TCRdb had trimmed the public reads at Q25 with fastp and called clones with MiXCR. Duplicate CDR3 protein sequences are folded into a single record with the most common DNA and genes. Counted in this sample were 420,000 or so distinct CDR3 sequences; 15% to 20% of them appeared once. The ten largest clonotypes hold 9% to 15% of the sample. Sequencing was carried out using naive T cells sorted from blood. Explained via the paper, the cell subset or site label denotes: cells isolated with a human naive T-cell isolation kit. The receptors were sampled from a man over 45 in good health.

This clonotype was observed a few times. This chain joins TRBV20-1 and TRBJ1-1; D is unresolved. Germline assignment: CDR1 DFQATT and CDR2 SNEGSKA (reference sequence). The CDR3 length is 12 residues. V dropped 6 bases and J dropped 8 bases, with 16 bases sitting between them. The CDR3 nucleotides read TGCAGTGCCCCAAACGAGGGAGCCGAAGCTTTCTTT. It specifies CSAPNEGAEAFF.

This clonotype turned up a few times. V usage is TRBV29-1 and J usage is TRBJ2-7; D might be TRBD1 or TRBD2, each matching 5 bases. The CDR3 loop spans 14 amino acids. CDR1 is SQVTM and CDR2 is ANQGSEA in the germline V gene. V was shortened by 6 bases and J by 4 bases, with 19 bases between the two germline ends. DNA for the CDR3: TGCAGCGTCGGACGAGGGGTTCCGGGGTACGAGCAGTACTTC. Its translation: CSVGRGVPGYEQYF.

The V gene is TRBV4-1, the J gene TRBJ2-3, with TRBD1 matching 10 bases. This CDR3 is 18 amino acids long. V shed 1 base and J 1 base; nucleotides not matched to a gene: 8. CDR1 MGHRA and CDR2 YSYEKL come from the germline V gene. The CDR3 loop reads CASSQAKTGTGGTDTQYF. The CDR3 DNA reads TGCGCCAGCAGCCAAGCCAAAACAGGGACAGGGGGCACAGATACGCAGTATTTT.

The table lists this clonotype with a few counts. The CDR3 here is CASINGHPGADTQYF. In nucleotides, the CDR3 is TGTGCCAGCATCAACGGACACCCCGGGGCAGATACGCAGTATTTT. The chain has TRBV6-1 and TRBJ2-3; the D call may be TRBD1 or TRBD2 (5 bases each). V gave up 7 bases and J gave up 4 bases, with 18 bases separating them. This CDR3 is 15 amino acids long. Germline V gene data show CDR1 as MNHNS and CDR2 as SASEGT.